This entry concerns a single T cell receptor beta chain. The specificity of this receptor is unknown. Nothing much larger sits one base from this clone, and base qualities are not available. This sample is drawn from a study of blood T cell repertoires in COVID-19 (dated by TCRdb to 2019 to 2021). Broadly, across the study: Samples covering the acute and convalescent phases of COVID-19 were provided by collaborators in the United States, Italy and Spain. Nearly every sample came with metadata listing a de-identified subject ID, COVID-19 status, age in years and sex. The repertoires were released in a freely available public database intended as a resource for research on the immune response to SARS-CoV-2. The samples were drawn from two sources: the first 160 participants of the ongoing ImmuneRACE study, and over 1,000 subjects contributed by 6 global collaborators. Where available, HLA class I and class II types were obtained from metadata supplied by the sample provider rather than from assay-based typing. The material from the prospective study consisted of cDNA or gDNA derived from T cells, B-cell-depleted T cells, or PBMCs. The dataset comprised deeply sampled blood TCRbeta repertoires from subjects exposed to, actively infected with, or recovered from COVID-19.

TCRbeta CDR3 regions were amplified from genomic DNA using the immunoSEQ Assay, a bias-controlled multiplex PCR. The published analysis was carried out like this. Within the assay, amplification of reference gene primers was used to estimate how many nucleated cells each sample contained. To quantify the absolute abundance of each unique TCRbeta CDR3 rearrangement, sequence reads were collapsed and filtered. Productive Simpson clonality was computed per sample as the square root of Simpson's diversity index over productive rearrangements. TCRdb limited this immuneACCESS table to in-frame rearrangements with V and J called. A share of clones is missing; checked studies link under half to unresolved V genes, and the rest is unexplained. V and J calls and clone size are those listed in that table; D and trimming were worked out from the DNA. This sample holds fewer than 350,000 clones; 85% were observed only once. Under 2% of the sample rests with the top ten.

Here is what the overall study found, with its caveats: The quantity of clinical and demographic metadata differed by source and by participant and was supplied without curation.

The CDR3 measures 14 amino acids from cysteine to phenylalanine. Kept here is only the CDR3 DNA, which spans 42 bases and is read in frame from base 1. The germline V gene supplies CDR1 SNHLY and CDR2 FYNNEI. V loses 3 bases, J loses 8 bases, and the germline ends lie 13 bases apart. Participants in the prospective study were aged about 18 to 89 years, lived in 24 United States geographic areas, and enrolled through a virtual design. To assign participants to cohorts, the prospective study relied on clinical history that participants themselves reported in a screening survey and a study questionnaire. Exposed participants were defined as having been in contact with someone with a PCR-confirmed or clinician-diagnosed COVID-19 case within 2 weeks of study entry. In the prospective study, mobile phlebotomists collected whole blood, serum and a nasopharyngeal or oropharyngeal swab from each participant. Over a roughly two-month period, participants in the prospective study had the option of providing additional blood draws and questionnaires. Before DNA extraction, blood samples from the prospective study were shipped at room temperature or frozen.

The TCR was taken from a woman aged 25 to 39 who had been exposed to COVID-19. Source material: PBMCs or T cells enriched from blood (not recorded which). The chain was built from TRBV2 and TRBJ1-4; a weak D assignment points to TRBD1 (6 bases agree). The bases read TGTGCCAGCAGTGACGGGGGGCATCGGGAAAAACTGTTTTTT. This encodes CASSDGGHREKLFF.